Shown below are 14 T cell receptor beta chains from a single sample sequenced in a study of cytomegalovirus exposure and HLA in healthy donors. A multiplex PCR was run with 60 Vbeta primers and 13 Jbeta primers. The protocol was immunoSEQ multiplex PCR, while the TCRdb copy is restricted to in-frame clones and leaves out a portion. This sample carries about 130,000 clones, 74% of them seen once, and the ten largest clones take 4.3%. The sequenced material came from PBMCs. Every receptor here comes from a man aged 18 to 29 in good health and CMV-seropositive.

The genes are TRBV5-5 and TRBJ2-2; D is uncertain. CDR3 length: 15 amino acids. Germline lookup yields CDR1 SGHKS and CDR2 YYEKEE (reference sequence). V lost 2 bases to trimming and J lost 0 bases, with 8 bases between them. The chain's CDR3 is CASSFRHTNTGELFF. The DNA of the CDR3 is TGTGCCAGCAGCTTTAGACACACGAACACCGGGGAGCTGTTTTTT.

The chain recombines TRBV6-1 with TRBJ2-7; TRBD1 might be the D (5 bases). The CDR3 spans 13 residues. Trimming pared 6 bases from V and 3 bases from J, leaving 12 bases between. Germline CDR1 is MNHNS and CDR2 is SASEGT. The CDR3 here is CASRAGIYYEQYF. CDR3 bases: TGTGCCAGCAGGGCAGGGATTTACTACGAGCAGTACTTC.

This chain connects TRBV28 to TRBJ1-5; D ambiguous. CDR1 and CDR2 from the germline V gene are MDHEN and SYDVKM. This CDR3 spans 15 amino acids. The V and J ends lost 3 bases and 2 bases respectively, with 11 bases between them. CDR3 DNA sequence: TGTGCCAGCAGTTTGACGGGTATCGGCAATCAGCCCCAGCATTTT. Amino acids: CASSLTGIGNQPQHF. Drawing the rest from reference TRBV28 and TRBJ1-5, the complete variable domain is DVKVTQSSRYLVKRTGEKVFLECVQDMDHENMFWYRQDPGLGLRLIYFSYDVKMKEKGDIPEGYSVSREKKERFSLILESASTNQTSMYLCASSLTGIGNQPQHFGDGTRLSIL.

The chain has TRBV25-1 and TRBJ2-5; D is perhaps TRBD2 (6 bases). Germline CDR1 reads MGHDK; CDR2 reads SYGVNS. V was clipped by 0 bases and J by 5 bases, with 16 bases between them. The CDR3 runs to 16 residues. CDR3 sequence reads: CASSEYVSVAGETQYF. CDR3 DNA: TGTGCCAGCAGTGAATATGTGTCAGTCGCGGGGGAGACCCAGTACTTC.

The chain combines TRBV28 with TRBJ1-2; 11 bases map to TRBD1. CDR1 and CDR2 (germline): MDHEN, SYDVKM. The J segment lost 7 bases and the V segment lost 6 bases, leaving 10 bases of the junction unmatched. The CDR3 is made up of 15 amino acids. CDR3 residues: CASSRTGGVVGGYTF. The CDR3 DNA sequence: TGTGCCAGCAGCCGGACAGGGGGCGTCGTCGGTGGCTACACCTTC.

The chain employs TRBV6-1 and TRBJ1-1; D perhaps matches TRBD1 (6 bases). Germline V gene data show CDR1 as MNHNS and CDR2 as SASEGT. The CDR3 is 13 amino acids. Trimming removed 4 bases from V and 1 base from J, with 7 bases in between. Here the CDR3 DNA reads TGTGCCAGCAGTGCCAGGGGGAACACTGAAGCTTTCTTT. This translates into CASSARGNTEAFF.

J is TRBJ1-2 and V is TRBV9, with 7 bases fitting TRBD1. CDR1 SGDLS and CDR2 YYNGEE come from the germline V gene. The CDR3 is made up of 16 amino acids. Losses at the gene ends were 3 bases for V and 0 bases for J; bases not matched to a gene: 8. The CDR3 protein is CASSGSTGTSNYGYTF. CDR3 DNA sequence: TGTGCCAGCAGCGGATCGACAGGGACCTCTAACTATGGCTACACCTTC.

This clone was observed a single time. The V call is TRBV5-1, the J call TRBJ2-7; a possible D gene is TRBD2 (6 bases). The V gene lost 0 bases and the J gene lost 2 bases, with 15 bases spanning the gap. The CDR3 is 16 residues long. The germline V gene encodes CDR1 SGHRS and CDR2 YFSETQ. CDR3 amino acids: CASSLAPSAATYEQYF. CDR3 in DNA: TGCGCCAGCAGCTTGGCCCCTAGCGCCGCAACCTACGAGCAGTACTTC.

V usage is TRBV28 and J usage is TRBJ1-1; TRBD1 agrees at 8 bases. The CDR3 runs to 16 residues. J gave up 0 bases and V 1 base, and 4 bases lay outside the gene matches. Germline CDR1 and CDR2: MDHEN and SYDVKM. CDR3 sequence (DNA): TGTGCCAGCAGTTTATATGCAGGGGGCATGAACACTGAAGCTTTCTTT. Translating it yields CASSLYAGGMNTEAFF. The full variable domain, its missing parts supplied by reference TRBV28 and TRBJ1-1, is DVKVTQSSRYLVKRTGEKVFLECVQDMDHENMFWYRQDPGLGLRLIYFSYDVKMKEKGDIPEGYSVSREKKERFSLILESASTNQTSMYLCASSLYAGGMNTEAFFGQGTRLTVV.

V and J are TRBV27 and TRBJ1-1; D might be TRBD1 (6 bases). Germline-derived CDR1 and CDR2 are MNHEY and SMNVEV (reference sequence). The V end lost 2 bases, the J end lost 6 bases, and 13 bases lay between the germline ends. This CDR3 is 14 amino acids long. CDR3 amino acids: CASSLRGGFAEAFF. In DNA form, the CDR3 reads TGTGCCAGCAGTTTAAGGGGGGGGTTTGCTGAAGCTTTCTTT.

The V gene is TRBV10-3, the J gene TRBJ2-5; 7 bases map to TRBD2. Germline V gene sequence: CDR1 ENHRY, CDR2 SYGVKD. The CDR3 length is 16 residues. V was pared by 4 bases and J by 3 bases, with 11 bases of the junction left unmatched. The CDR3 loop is CAISGILTSAKETQYF. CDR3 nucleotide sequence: TGTGCCATCAGTGGAATTCTTACTAGCGCAAAAGAGACCCAGTACTTC.

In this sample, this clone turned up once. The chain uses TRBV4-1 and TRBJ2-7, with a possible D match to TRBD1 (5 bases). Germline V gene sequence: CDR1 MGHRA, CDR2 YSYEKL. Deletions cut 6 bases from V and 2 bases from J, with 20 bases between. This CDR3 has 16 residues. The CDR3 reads CASRRFLTGEAYEQYF. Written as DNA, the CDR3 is TGCGCCAGCAGACGATTTTTAACAGGCGAGGCCTACGAGCAGTACTTC.

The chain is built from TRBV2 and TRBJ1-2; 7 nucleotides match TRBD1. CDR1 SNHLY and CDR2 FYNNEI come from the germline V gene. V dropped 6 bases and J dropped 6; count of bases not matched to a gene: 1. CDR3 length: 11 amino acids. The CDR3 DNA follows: TGTGCCAGCAGGACAGGGAATGGCTACACCTTC. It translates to CASRTGNGYTF. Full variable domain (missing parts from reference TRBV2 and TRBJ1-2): EPEVTQTPSHQVTQMGQEVILRCVPISNHLYFYWYRQILGQKVEFLVSFYNNEISEKSEIFDDQFSVERPDGSNFTLKIRSTKLEDSAMYFCASRTGNGYTFGSGTRLTVV.

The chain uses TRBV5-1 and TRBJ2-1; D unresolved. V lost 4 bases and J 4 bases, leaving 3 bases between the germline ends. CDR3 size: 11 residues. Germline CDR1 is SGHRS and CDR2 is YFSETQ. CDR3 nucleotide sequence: TGCGCCAGCAGCCAATACAATGAGCAGTTCTTC. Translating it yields CASSQYNEQFF.